One sample yielded the 30 T cell receptor beta chains listed below, sequenced in a study of identical twins (dated by TCRdb to between 2015 and 2016). Library generation was performed with 5' RACE. The instrument given in TCRdb is Illumina HiSeq 2000. The raw public data were reprocessed by TCRdb itself: fastp quality trimming at Q25, MiXCR clonotype calling, in-frame beta chains only. Each entry merges the rows of one CDR3 protein and shows their most common DNA and genes. For this sample the table gives fewer than 350,000 distinct CDR3 sequences, of which about 8.1% were detected only once. The biggest ten clones account for around 2.1% of the sample. In addition, the sample was reused for a study of yellow fever vaccine responses in identical twins.

The specimen was memory (CD45RO+) T cells sorted from blood. Reading the label with the study, this specimen's cell subset or site is: CD45RO+ enriched T cells. The receptors shown here come from a woman under 30 in good health.

The chain carries TRBV24-1 and TRBJ2-2, with TRBD1 matching 9 bases. V lost 2 bases to trimming and J lost 6 bases; unmatched junction nucleotides: 6. The CDR3 spans 16 residues. Germline CDR1 and CDR2: KGHDR and SFDVKD. DNA of the CDR3: TGTGCCACCAGTGATTCCGGGACAGGGTATCCCGGGGAGCTGTTTTTT. It codes for CATSDSGTGYPGELFF.

Only a few counts were recorded for this clonotype. The chain has TRBV7-2 and TRBJ2-2, with D possibly being TRBD1 or TRBD2 (6 bases each). Germline lookup yields CDR1 SGHTA and CDR2 FQGNSA. The CDR3 loop spans 15 amino acids. V was pared by 4 bases and J by 7 bases, with 16 bases between. This CDR3 is CASSSAGGGFGELFF. DNA of the CDR3: TGTGCCAGCAGCTCAGCGGGTGGGGGCTTCGGGGAGCTGTTTTTT.

This clonotype has at least ten counts. The genes are TRBV10-2 and TRBJ1-5, with D perhaps TRBD1 (6 bases). The ends were cut back, 10 bases at V and 1 base at J, with 14 bases in the middle. The CDR3 totals 14 residues. Germline CDR1 is WSHSY and CDR2 is SAAADI. In nucleotides, the CDR3 is TGCGCCACCGGCGGGACATCAAGCAATCAGCCCCAGCATTTT. Amino acids: CATGGTSSNQPQHF.

The chain recombines TRBV7-2 with TRBJ1-1; perhaps TRBD1 as D (6 bases). The CDR3 sequence is 15 residues long. CDR1 and CDR2 from the germline V gene are SGHTA and FQGNSA. Trimming left V 3 bases short and J 4 bases short, with 15 bases between. CDR3 nucleotide sequence: TGTGCCAGCAGCTTGAACAGGGCGCAGGGCACTGAAGCTTTCTTT. It specifies CASSLNRAQGTEAFF.

There are a few counts of this clonotype. The V and J genes are TRBV24-1 and TRBJ2-1, with 7 positions matching TRBD2. CDR3 length: 15 residues. CDR1 and CDR2 (germline): KGHDR, SFDVKD. The trim removed 1 base at V and 8 bases at J, leaving 7 bases unmatched. The CDR3 here is CATSDFAGVSDEQFF. For the CDR3, the DNA is TGTGCCACCAGTGATTTCGCGGGAGTAAGCGATGAGCAGTTCTTC.

The table lists this clonotype with many counts. V and J are TRBV11-1 and TRBJ1-1; a possible D gene is TRBD1 (5 bases). The V gene lost 4 bases and the J gene lost 0 bases, with 21 bases spanning the gap. Germline CDR1 reads SGHAT; CDR2 reads FQDESV (reference sequence). The CDR3 has 18 amino acids. The CDR3: CASSSPPPKGPMNTEAFF. DNA for the CDR3: TGTGCCAGCAGCTCACCTCCCCCCAAGGGGCCGATGAACACTGAAGCTTTCTTT.

The V and J genes are TRBV12-5 and TRBJ2-1; 9 nucleotides line up with TRBD2. V lost 7 bases and J lost 7; bases outside the gene matches: 11. CDR1 LGHNT and CDR2 FRNRAP come from the germline V gene. This CDR3 contains 15 residues. CDR3 in amino acids: CASAPFLREGNEQFF. The CDR3 nucleotides read TGTGCTAGTGCACCCTTTCTGCGGGAGGGGAATGAGCAGTTCTTC.

This clonotype was seen only a few times. The gene calls are TRBV20-1 and TRBJ2-5, with TRBD2 as a possible D gene (6 bases). The CDR3 runs 14 residues. V dropped 5 bases and J dropped 10 bases, with 23 bases sitting between them. Germline assignment: CDR1 DFQATT and CDR2 SNEGSKA (reference sequence). CDR3 residues: CSAERGTDAEHQYF. The DNA for the CDR3 is TGCAGTGCTGAACGCGGGACTGACGCGGAACACCAGTACTTC.

This clonotype was detected many times. This chain uses TRBV5-1 with TRBJ2-3; 10 nucleotides agree with TRBD2. The germline gives CDR1 SGHRS, CDR2 YFSETQ. V was clipped by 3 bases and J by 6 bases; unmatched bases: 10. CDR3 length equals 16 residues. The CDR3 reads CASSSGLAVGLDTQYF. The CDR3, as DNA: TGCGCCAGCAGCTCAGGACTAGCGGTTGGTTTGGATACGCAGTATTTT.

The chain carries TRBV12-5 and TRBJ2-5; 8 positions match TRBD1. The CDR3 sequence is 14 residues long. Looked up from germline, CDR1 is LGHNT and CDR2 is FRNRAP. J was trimmed by 3 bases and V by 7 bases; bases with no gene match: 7. The CDR3 DNA reads TGTGCTAGTGTTTTCTCACAGGGGGAAGAGACCCAGTACTTC. Translation gives CASVFSQGEETQYF. The full variable domain, completed using reference TRBV12-5 and TRBJ2-5, is DARVTQTPRHKVTEMGQEVTMRCQPILGHNTVFWYRQTMMQGLELLAYFRNRAPLDDSGMPKDRFSAEMPDATLATLKIQPSEPRDSAVYFCASVFSQGEETQYFGPGTRLLVL.

This clonotype was found a few times. The chain recombines TRBV27 with TRBJ2-2; D not certain. V was cut by 6 bases and J by 0 bases, with 8 bases left in between. The CDR3 spans 14 residues. CDR1 is MNHEY, CDR2 SMNVEV, per germline (reference sequence). CDR3: CASRKSANTGELFF. The CDR3, as DNA: TGTGCCAGCAGAAAGTCCGCGAACACCGGGGAGCTGTTTTTT.

V is TRBV7-2 and J is TRBJ2-3, with D perhaps matching TRBD1 or TRBD2 (6 bases each). Trimming removed 5 bases from V and 6 bases from J, with 18 bases in between. This CDR3 has 15 amino acids. Germline V CDR1 and CDR2: SGHTA, FQGNSA. CDR3 coding DNA: TGTGCCAGCAGCCCGGGGGCGGCAGGACTGGATACGCAGTATTTT. Protein product: CASSPGAAGLDTQYF.

J is TRBJ2-1 and V is TRBV6-1; 9 positions match TRBD2. After removal of 6 bases from V and 10 bases from J, the junction contained 16 bases not matched to a gene. This CDR3 is built from 16 residues. CDR1 is MNHNS, CDR2 SASEGT, per germline. In DNA form, the CDR3 reads TGTGCCAGCAGCCCGGGGCTAGCGGGGCCCGGGGGGGAGCAGTTCTTC. It is translated as CASSPGLAGPGGEQFF.

This clonotype was observed at least ten times. This chain connects TRBV24-1 to TRBJ2-1; 11 bases are a match to TRBD2. Per the germline V gene, CDR1 is KGHDR and CDR2 is SFDVKD. CDR3 length: 14 residues. V dropped 8 bases and J dropped 7; count of bases not matched to a gene: 6. The CDR3 nucleotides are TGTGCCACCACCTCGGGACTAGCGGTTAATGAGCAGTTCTTC. As protein: CATTSGLAVNEQFF.

This clonotype was seen only a few times. The CDR3, as DNA: TGTGCCAGCAGACGGGACTCGGGGGGCTATGGCTACACCTTC. Residues: CASRRDSGGYGYTF. V gene TRBV12-3 or TRBV12-4 combines with J gene TRBJ1-2; D might be TRBD1 (5 bases). The CDR3 is made up of 14 amino acids. Trimming left V 6 bases short and J 4 bases short, with 15 bases between.

In its sample, this clonotype was seen many times. This rearrangement joins TRBV3-1 to TRBJ2-5; 7 bases match TRBD1. The CDR3 consists of 15 residues. CDR1 is LGHDT, CDR2 YNNKEL, per germline (reference sequence). Trimming took 6 bases from V and 5 from J; bases not matched to a gene: 12. The CDR3 reads CASRAGTASWETQYF. In DNA, the CDR3 is TGTGCCAGCAGGGCTGGGACAGCTAGTTGGGAGACCCAGTACTTC.

There are a few counts of this clonotype. The chain has TRBV7-1 and TRBJ1-1; 10 positions match TRBD1. TRBV7-1 is filed as an ORF, its function uncertain. This CDR3 has 22 residues. Trimming removed 2 bases from V and 8 bases from J; junction bases left unmatched: 29. This CDR3 reads CASSSPGQGPSNPPFYTSEAFF. CDR3 nucleotide sequence: TGTGCCAGCAGCTCACCGGGACAGGGGCCTTCCAATCCCCCCTTTTACACTTCAGAAGCTTTCTTT.

This chain links TRBV3-1 with TRBJ1-3; 7 nucleotides agree with TRBD1. The CDR3 extends over 17 amino acids. CDR1 is LGHDT, CDR2 YNNKEL, per germline (reference sequence). Trimming cost V 1 base and J 0 bases; bases outside gene matches: 6. The CDR3, as DNA: TGTGCCAGCAGCCAAGTAGGGACAGAATTCTCTGGAAACACCATATATTTT. Protein: CASSQVGTEFSGNTIYF.

J is TRBJ2-7 and V is TRBV3-1; 11 bases are a match to TRBD2. The CDR3 has 16 amino acids. Germline CDR1 is LGHDT and CDR2 is YNNKEL (reference sequence). Trimming cost V 1 base and J 6 bases; bases outside gene matches: 8. CDR3 coding DNA: TGTGCCAGCAGCCAAGGGCTTCGTACTAGCGGGAGCGAGCAGTACTTC. This encodes CASSQGLRTSGSEQYF.

The sample holds a few counts of this clonotype. The chain links TRBV20-1 to TRBJ2-1; D perhaps matches TRBD1 (5 bases). V was shortened by 3 bases and J by 10 bases, with 13 bases between the two germline ends. The V gene's germline CDR1 is DFQATT and CDR2 SNEGSKA (reference sequence). The CDR3 is 12 amino acids. This CDR3 reads CSASLGAWEQFF. In DNA, the CDR3 is TGCAGTGCTAGTCTAGGGGCGTGGGAGCAGTTCTTC.

CDR3 sequence: CASSYASEETQYF. Written as DNA, the CDR3 is TGTGCCAGCAGTTACGCCAGCGAGGAGACCCAGTACTTC. The rearrangement uses TRBV6-5 and TRBJ2-5; D unclear. The CDR3 covers 13 residues. Germline V gene sequence: CDR1 MNHEY, CDR2 SVGAGI. Trimming removed 2 bases at V and 5 bases at J, with 9 bases between.

This clonotype appeared a few times. J is TRBJ2-2 and V is TRBV7-9; D is undetermined. CDR1 SEHNR and CDR2 FQNEAQ come from the germline V gene (reference sequence). The CDR3 spans 13 residues. V lost 9 bases to trimming and J lost 0 bases, with 8 bases between them. The CDR3 DNA reads as TGTGCCAGAAGGAGTACGAACACCGGGGAGCTGTTTTTT. It specifies CARRSTNTGELFF.

This chain uses TRBV5-1 with TRBJ2-3; 8 bases agree with TRBD1. Germline assignment: CDR1 SGHRS and CDR2 YFSETQ. This CDR3 is 14 amino acids long. With V trimmed by 2 bases and J by 6 bases, 5 bases remained unmatched. The CDR3 DNA reads as TGCGCCAGCAGCTTCCCAGGGGGCAAGGATACGCAGTATTTT. This translates into CASSFPGGKDTQYF. The full variable domain, its missing parts supplied by reference TRBV5-1 and TRBJ2-3, is KAGVTQTPRYLIKTRGQQVTLSCSPISGHRSVSWYQQTPGQGLQFLFEYFSETQRNKGNFPGRFSGRQFSNSRSEMNVSTLELGDSALYLCASSFPGGKDTQYFGPGTRLTVL.

This clonotype appeared a few times. This sequence joins TRBV7-7 and TRBJ2-1; 7 bases are a match to TRBD1. CDR1 is SSHAT, CDR2 FNYEAQ, per germline (reference sequence). Unmatched junction bases numbered 8, after V lost 2 bases and J lost 4 bases. The CDR3 covers 16 residues. This CDR3 is CASSLLQGVPYNEQFF. The CDR3 DNA reads TGTGCCAGCAGCTTATTGCAGGGGGTGCCTTACAATGAGCAGTTCTTC.

Only a few counts were recorded for this clonotype. Since the CDR3 does not end with the conserved phenylalanine or tryptophan, this likely comes from a read error. In nucleotides, the CDR3 is TGTGCCAGCAGCTTATTAGGAACCCTATATGGCTACACCATC. It encodes CASSLLGTLYGYTI. The chain joins TRBV7-2 to TRBJ1-2; no clear D gene. Germline V gene data show CDR1 as SGHTA and CDR2 as FQGNSA. This CDR3 region has 14 residues. Between the trimmed V and J ends, which lost 2 bases and 5 bases, there was a span of 12 bases.

This clonotype was seen many times. V usage is TRBV12-3 or TRBV12-4 and J usage is TRBJ2-1; D is unclear. Trimming took 7 bases from V and 8 from J, leaving 15 bases between them. The CDR3 is 13 residues long. The CDR3, as DNA: TGTGCCAGCACCACGGGCCGAACGGATGAGCAGTTCTTC. Encoded protein: CASTTGRTDEQFF.

This clonotype was seen at least ten times. The chain carries TRBV20-1 and TRBJ1-1, with D unclear. In germline, CDR1 is DFQATT, CDR2 SNEGSKA (reference sequence). The CDR3 has 15 amino acids. The V end lost 1 base, the J end lost 1 base, and 13 bases lay between the germline ends. CDR3 bases: TGCAGTGCTAGAGTTTCCTCCTGGGCGAACACTGAAGCTTTCTTT. Protein sequence: CSARVSSWANTEAFF.

This chain links TRBV18 with TRBJ2-5, with a tentative D call TRBD1 (6 bases). The CDR3 is 15 amino acids. The germline CDR1 and CDR2 sequences are KGHSH and LQKENI. V lost 0 bases and J lost 1, with 9 bases in between. CDR3 in DNA: TGTGCCAGCTCACCACCTAGGACAGTCCAAGAGACCCAGTACTTC. This gives the protein CASSPPRTVQETQYF.

This clonotype was detected ten times or more. V is TRBV7-8 and J is TRBJ2-5; possible D gene TRBD2, 6 bases. Germline assignment: CDR1 SGHVS and CDR2 FQNEAQ. Trimming removed 5 bases from V and 7 bases from J, with 20 bases in between. The CDR3 is 15 residues long. CDR3 sequence (DNA): TGTGCCAGCAGCCCCCCGGGACTCGGATTAGGGACCCAGTACTTC. Residues: CASSPPGLGLGTQYF.

The chain links TRBV2 to TRBJ2-3; the D gene could be TRBD1 or TRBD2 (5 bases each). The CDR3 has 14 residues. CDR1 and CDR2 (germline): SNHLY, FYNNEI. V was shortened by 4 bases and J by 2 bases, with 10 bases between the two germline ends. CDR3 residues: CASSGGVVTDTQYF. The CDR3 region has the DNA TGTGCCAGCAGTGGAGGGGTGGTCACAGATACGCAGTATTTT.